This record concerns one T cell receptor (beta chain) sequence. The sample comes from a study of OX40 agonist ivuxolimab in advanced cancers. Whole-study context: Intravenous ivuxolimab at 0.01 to 10 mg/kg was given to patients every 2 weeks. Checkpoint inhibitors had been given previously to around 38% of patients.

This CDR3 is built from 14 residues. Per the germline V gene, CDR1 is MNHEY and CDR2 is SMNVEV (reference sequence). V was trimmed by 3 bases and J by 6 bases, leaving 12 bases between them. This table comes from immunoSEQ multiplex PCR, and its TCRdb copy is limited to in-frame clones, with some not included. This table holds tens of thousands of clones, around 85% found once. This specimen was CD4+ or CD8+ T cells sorted from blood, taken in a trial of the OX40 agonist ivuxolimab. The TCR originated in an adult with an advanced solid tumor such as melanoma, head and neck, liver or kidney cancer. This chain links TRBV27 with TRBJ2-1; TRBD1 might be the D (5 bases). CDR3 protein: CASSLSRVFNEQFF. The CDR3 nucleotides are TGTGCCAGCAGTTTGTCCAGGGTATTCAATGAGCAGTTCTTC.